This T cell receptor (beta chain) is from a study of T cell responses to AZD1222 COVID-19 vaccine. V lost 5 bases, J lost 4 bases, and 8 bases lay in between. This CDR3 has 13 amino acids. The germline V gene has CDR1 SGHTA and CDR2 FQGNSA. Study-level points and caveats: Researchers took repertoire samples only after the peak T cell response had come. Mapped onto spike, vaccine-associated CD4 TCRs spanned it and were dominant at 160-218 and 743-854. White British people made up most donors, females outnumbered males, and clonal diversity was possibly underestimated.

A remark on this clone: Its antigen is still unknown.

Data came from immunoSEQ multiplex PCR; TCRdb stores just in-frame clones and leaves some out. The table records some 140,000 clones, roughly 90% of them present only once. Sequencing was performed on peripheral blood, taken on day 0 of AZD1222 vaccination. This sequence joins TRBV7-2 and TRBJ2-2; D remains ambiguous. This receptor was obtained from an adult in good health. This chain's CDR3 is CASSQRTTGELFF. Here the CDR3 DNA reads TGTGCCAGCAGCCAAAGGACCACCGGGGAGCTGTTTTTT.